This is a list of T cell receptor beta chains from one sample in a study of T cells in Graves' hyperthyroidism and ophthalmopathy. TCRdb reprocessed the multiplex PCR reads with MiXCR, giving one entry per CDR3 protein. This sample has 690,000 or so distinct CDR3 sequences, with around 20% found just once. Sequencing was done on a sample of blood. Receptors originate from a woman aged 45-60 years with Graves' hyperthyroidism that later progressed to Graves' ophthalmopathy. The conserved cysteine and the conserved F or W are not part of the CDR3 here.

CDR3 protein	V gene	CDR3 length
ASSLRLAGGGSTDTQY	TRBV11-2	16
SVYQGIYGYT	TRBV29-1	10
ASSLTYRLMNTEAF	TRBV5-6	14
SAIGRGQGAGNTIY	TRBV20-1	14
ASSLEDSTDTQY	TRBV11-2	12
ASSGATGVMHEQY	TRBV5-6	13
ASVRTMNTGELF	TRBV19	12
ASSPGGTGELF	TRBV11-3	11
ASSLTARTYEQY	TRBV7-3	12
ASSLYLTADRTTEAF	TRBV27	15
ASSLGSRTEAF	TRBV7-3	11
ASGLGSNQPQH	TRBV27	11
ASSEGGALGEQF	TRBV6-1	12
ASSKGGRTSGAETQY	TRBV12-3/TRBV12-4	15
ASSGLAAGTDTQY	TRBV5-5	13
ASSPRTGAPYEQY	TRBV5-4	13
ASSVGQGFNQPQH	TRBV7-9	13